This T cell receptor (beta chain) was identified in a study of blood T cell repertoires in COVID-19. Study overall: Sites in the United States, Italy and Spain provided acute and convalescent COVID-19 samples. Nucleic acid was either cDNA or gDNA, and it came from T cells, B-cell-depleted T cells, or PBMCs.

CDR1 is SGHTA and CDR2 is FQGTGA in the germline V gene. With 2 bases removed from V and 1 base from J, the gap between germline ends came to 5 bases. This CDR3 region has 13 residues. Authors' processing steps: Estimation of nucleated cell counts relied on the amplification of reference gene primers. Produced via immunoSEQ multiplex PCR; TCRdb's table is partial and in-frame only. Clone size and the V and J calls come from that table; the DNA yielded D and trimming. Among about 260,000 clones, around 87% were seen once, and the ten largest hold roughly 1.6%. This receptor was identified in a woman aged 40 to 50 who had recovered from COVID-19. Sequenced input: peripheral blood. The V and J genes are TRBV7-3 and TRBJ1-1; no definite D call. CDR3 nucleotide sequence: TGTGCCAGCAGCTTACGGTCGAACACTGAAGCTTTCTTT. This sequence encodes CASSLRSNTEAFF.